The rows below give T cell receptor beta chains drawn from one sample of a study of PD-L1 blockade in urothelial cancer. The assay was immunoSEQ multiplex PCR, and TCRdb's table has in-frame clones only and misses some. Of some 50,000 clones in the sample, around 82% were seen once. The source was PBMCs, collected around atezolizumab (anti-PD-L1) treatment. All receptors derive from a man in his fifties with urothelial cancer. The conserved cysteine and the conserved F or W are not part of the CDR3 here.

TRBV27	TRBJ2-5	ASSSKRTSGQETQY
TRBV7-2	TRBJ2-5	ASLGGAGKTQY
TRBV18	TRBJ2-3	ASSPPLTGGSFGTDTQY
TRBV18	TRBJ2-3	ASSNGLAAFTDTQY
TRBV6-4	TRBJ1-2	ASSDGNRNIYGYT
TRBV19	TRBJ2-1	ASSIVAGRYNEQF
TRBV30	TRBJ1-6	AWSRDSLSYNSPLH
TRBV5-6	TRBJ2-2	ASSLGGASGGFTGELF
TRBV7-9	TRBJ2-1	ASSLSGLVVQF
TRBV18	TRBJ2-7	ASSPLGSATYEQY
TRBV27	TRBJ2-6	ASSFYDRASGANVLT
TRBV9	TRBJ2-3	ASSVVSSTDTQY
TRBV5-1	TRBJ1-3	ASSPRTSSGNTIY
TRBV29-1	TRBJ2-5	SVARTQETQY
TRBV5-4	TRBJ2-1	ASRLDSVSYNEQF
TRBV5-6	TRBJ2-7	ASSSPSSGGSRREQY
TRBV5-5	TRBJ2-7	ASSLVRQMSSYEQY
TRBV4-1	TRBJ1-2	ASSQVQEGGDPLYGYT
TRBV7-9	TRBJ2-2	ASSLALPASGMTGELF
TRBV25-1	TRBJ2-3	ASSGDLRTDTQY
TRBV5-6	TRBJ2-1	ASSHVGGRLYNEQF
TRBV18	TRBJ1-2	ASSPVDTGGWGYT
TRBV5-1	TRBJ2-1	ASSLVQNNEQF
TRBV14	TRBJ1-1	ASSQDQDTEAF
TRBV7-9	TRBJ2-2	ASSLAGPDTGELF
TRBV30	TRBJ2-5	AWGVLSRNQETQY
TRBV5-4	TRBJ1-1	ASSLGGSTGRDTEAF
TRBV5-4	TRBJ1-4	ASSFQWDRGNEKLF
TRBV4-2	TRBJ1-1	ASSQEGTRNTEAF
TRBV2	TRBJ2-2	ASRGLGNTGELF
TRBV19	TRBJ1-1	ASSSRPGQGGWNTEAF
TRBV25-1	TRBJ2-3	ASSDPNVRTDTQY
TRBV28	TRBJ1-2	ASSSLGAADYGYT
TRBV5-4	TRBJ1-2	ASSPAVQVGYT
TRBV5-4	TRBJ2-7	ASSLTSSYEQY
TRBV9	TRBJ2-5	ASSKDAGLAGKETQY
TRBV5-1	TRBJ1-1	ASSPDRGPATEAF
TRBV14	TRBJ1-4	ASSRKGDRYEKLF
TRBV10-2	TRBJ2-6	ASSARAGANVLT
TRBV28	TRBJ2-3	ASGTLGEAQY
TRBV19	TRBJ2-4	ASSTLGGGIAKNIQY
TRBV18	TRBJ2-5	ASSLQQYRKETQY
TRBV6-1	TRBJ2-5	ASSGGQGRFQETQY
TRBV19	TRBJ2-1	ASSIEGGTNEQF
TRBV28	TRBJ1-5	ASSLYGLRYTPQH
TRBV28	TRBJ2-4	ASSFQGAKNIQY
TRBV19	TRBJ1-5	ASSNRWTGGGQPQH
TRBV7-9	TRBJ1-2	ASSYLLGQGDGYT
TRBV27	TRBJ1-2	ASTSTLNSPNHGYT
TRBV5-1	TRBJ2-7	ASSPRTSGGLKSSYEQY
TRBV5-1	TRBJ2-1	ASSLATGGNEQF
TRBV10-2	TRBJ2-1	ASSTTSGTFSEQF
TRBV19	TRBJ2-1	ASRFDRGRNNEQF
TRBV5-1	TRBJ2-1	ASSLLAGLYNEQF
TRBV28	TRBJ2-1	ASRPPASAFYNEQF
TRBV9	TRBJ2-7	ASSAGLASYEQY
TRBV6-1	TRBJ1-2	ASSDIRGWLYGYT